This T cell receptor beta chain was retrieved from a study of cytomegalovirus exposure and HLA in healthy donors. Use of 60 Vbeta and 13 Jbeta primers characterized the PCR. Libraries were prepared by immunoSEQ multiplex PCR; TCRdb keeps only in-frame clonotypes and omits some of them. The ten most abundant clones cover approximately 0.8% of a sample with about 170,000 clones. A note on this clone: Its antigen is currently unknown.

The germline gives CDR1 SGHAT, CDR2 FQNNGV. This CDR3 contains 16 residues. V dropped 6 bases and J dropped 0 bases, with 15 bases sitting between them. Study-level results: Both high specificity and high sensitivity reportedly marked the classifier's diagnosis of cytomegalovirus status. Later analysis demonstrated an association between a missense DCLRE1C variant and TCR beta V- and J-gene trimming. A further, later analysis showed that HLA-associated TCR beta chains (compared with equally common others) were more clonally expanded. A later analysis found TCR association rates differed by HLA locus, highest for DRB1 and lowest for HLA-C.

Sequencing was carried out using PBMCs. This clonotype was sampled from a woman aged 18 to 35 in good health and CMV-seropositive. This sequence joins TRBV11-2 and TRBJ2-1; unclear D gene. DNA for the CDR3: TGTGCCAGCAGTCCCGACTGGTTGGGCTCCTACAATGAGCAGTTCTTC. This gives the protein CASSPDWLGSYNEQFF.